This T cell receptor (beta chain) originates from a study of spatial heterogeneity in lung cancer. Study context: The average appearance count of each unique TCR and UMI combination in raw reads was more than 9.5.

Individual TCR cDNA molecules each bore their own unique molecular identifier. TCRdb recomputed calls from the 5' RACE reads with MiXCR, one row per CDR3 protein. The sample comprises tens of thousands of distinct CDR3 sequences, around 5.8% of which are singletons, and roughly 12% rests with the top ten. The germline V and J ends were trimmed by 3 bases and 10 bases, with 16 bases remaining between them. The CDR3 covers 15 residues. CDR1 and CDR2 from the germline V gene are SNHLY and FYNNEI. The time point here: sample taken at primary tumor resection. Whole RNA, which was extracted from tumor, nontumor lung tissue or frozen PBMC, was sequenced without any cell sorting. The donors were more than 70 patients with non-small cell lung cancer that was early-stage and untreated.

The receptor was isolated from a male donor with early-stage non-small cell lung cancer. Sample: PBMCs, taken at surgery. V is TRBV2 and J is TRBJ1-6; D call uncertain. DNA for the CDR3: TGTGCCAGCAGTGATAATCCAGGAGCGGGGTCACCCCTCCACTTT. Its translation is CASSDNPGAGSPLHF.